This T cell receptor beta chain appears in the sequencing data of a study of T cells in localized non-small cell lung cancer. Findings and limits, study-wide: Adjacent lung tissue had a median approximately 61 of the top 100 clones found in the tumor. Uninvolved adjacent lung showed the highest T cell clonality, exceeding tumor. Investigators sequenced only a single tumor region, leaving heterogeneity possible. Higher blood T cell density went with longer overall survival.

Worth noting for this clone: What it binds is not known.

This CDR3 comprises 17 residues. The J segment lost 5 bases and the V segment lost 0 bases, leaving 11 bases of the junction unmatched. Germline V gives CDR1 ENHRY, CDR2 SYGVKD. Profiled with immunoSEQ multiplex PCR; TCRdb holds only in-frame clones, not every one. The table shows roughly 30,000 clones, with approximately 91% occurring only once. The TCR comes from an older female donor with stage I lung adenocarcinoma. This sample comprised peripheral blood, obtained before any cancer treatment. The gene calls are TRBV10-3 and TRBJ2-5; the match to TRBD1 covers 8 bases. CDR3 amino acids: CAISESETGVVGETQYF. CDR3 coding DNA: TGTGCCATCAGTGAGTCCGAGACAGGGGTAGTCGGGGAGACCCAGTACTTC.